Presented here are 29 T cell receptor beta chains from one specimen sequenced in a study of T cells after yellow fever vaccination. Via MiXCR, TCRdb re-called the 5' RACE reads, giving one row per CDR3 protein. The sample includes about 320,000 distinct CDR3 sequences, approximately 4.3% of them seen just once. Here the sequenced sample was PBMCs, taken 15 days after the yellow fever booster vaccination. The receptors here all came from a man aged 18 to 29 who received the YFV17D yellow fever vaccine.

This chain links TRBV29-1 with TRBJ2-7, with TRBD1 matching over 9 bases. The germline CDR1 and CDR2 sequences are SQVTM and ANQGSEA. The CDR3 contains 17 residues. V shed 4 bases and J 3 bases; nucleotides not matched to a gene: 16. The CDR3 DNA reads TGCAGCGTTGGTCCCGGGACAGGGAGATTCGGGGGCTACGAGCAGTACTTC. Amino acid sequence: CSVGPGTGRFGGYEQYF.

This clonotype was seen a handful of times. The chain joins TRBV4-3 to TRBJ1-5; D may be TRBD1 (6 bases). CDR1 and CDR2 from the germline V gene are LGHNA and YSLEER. CDR3 length equals 15 residues. The V end lost 0 bases, the J end lost 5 bases, and 11 bases lay between the germline ends. The CDR3 spells CASSQDGGRDQPQHF. The CDR3 coding sequence is TGCGCCAGCAGCCAAGACGGGGGGCGCGATCAGCCCCAGCATTTT.

Many counts were recorded for this clonotype. V usage is TRBV25-1 and J usage is TRBJ2-1, with a possible D match to TRBD1 (7 bases). Germline CDR1 and CDR2: MGHDK and SYGVNS. Between the trimmed V and J ends, which lost 6 bases and 8 bases, there was a span of 26 bases. The CDR3 length is 17 residues. CDR3: CASREGMGDRQGDEQFF. Written as DNA, the CDR3 is TGTGCCAGCAGGGAGGGGATGGGGGACAGACAAGGTGATGAGCAGTTCTTC.

V gene TRBV4-2 combines with J gene TRBJ1-1, with TRBD1 identical over 7 bases. Germline V lookup: CDR1 LGHNA, CDR2 YNFKEQ. The ends lost 0 bases at V and 5 bases at J; junction bases unmatched: 3. The length of the CDR3 is 14 residues. For the CDR3, the DNA is TGTGCCAGCAGCCAAGAAAAGGGGGCTACTGAAGCTTTCTTT. It codes for CASSQEKGATEAFF.

This clonotype was recorded many times. One end of the junction varies from germline; a read error may be responsible. CDR3 sequence: CASSGTGERVWVF. As DNA, the CDR3 is TGTGCCAGCAGTGGAACAGGGGAAAGGGTTTGGGTCTTC. V is TRBV6-5 and J is TRBJ1-2; 7 nucleotides match TRBD1. CDR3 size: 13 residues. CDR1 is MNHEY and CDR2 is SVGAGI in the germline V gene.

The chain is built from TRBV11-2 and TRBJ2-7; TRBD1 might be the D (6 bases). The CDR3 runs to 15 residues. Germline V gene lookup returns CDR1 SGHAT and CDR2 FQNNGV. V lost 3 bases and J 3 bases, leaving 15 bases between the germline ends. The CDR3 DNA follows: TGTGCCAGCAGCTTCTACCGTGGGGGCGACTACGAGCAGTACTTC. This gives the protein CASSFYRGGDYEQYF.

This clonotype has ten or more counts. The rearrangement uses TRBV11-2 and TRBJ2-3; 7 nucleotides agree with TRBD1. Trimming removed 0 bases from V and 6 bases from J; junction bases left unmatched: 9. The CDR3 totals 16 residues. In germline, CDR1 is SGHAT, CDR2 FQNNGV. In DNA, the CDR3 is TGTGCCAGCAGCTTAGAAGGGGGCCTCAAGGTGGATACGCAGTATTTT. Translating it yields CASSLEGGLKVDTQYF.

The chain carries TRBV3-1 and TRBJ1-4; 7 bases are a match to TRBD1. CDR1 LGHDT and CDR2 YNNKEL come from the germline V gene (reference sequence). The CDR3 runs 16 residues. V gave up 4 bases and J gave up 4 bases; unmatched junction bases: 9. The CDR3 DNA is TGTGCCAGCAGCCCTCGGACAGGCCGCTTTAATGAAAAACTGTTTTTT. Protein sequence: CASSPRTGRFNEKLFF.

This clonotype appeared many times. This rearrangement joins TRBV5-4 to TRBJ2-2; D might be TRBD1 (6 bases). Germline V gene data show CDR1 as SGHNT and CDR2 as YYREEE (reference sequence). The V gene lost 4 bases and the J gene lost 5 bases, with 12 bases spanning the gap. The CDR3 has 14 amino acids. The CDR3 is CASSPGVATGELFF. Written as DNA, the CDR3 is TGTGCCAGCAGCCCAGGGGTGGCTACCGGGGAGCTGTTTTTT.

Details on this clonotype: A much larger clone sits a single nucleotide away, making a read error possible. The gene calls are TRBV12-3 or TRBV12-4 and TRBJ2-3; TRBD2 matches 11 bases. The CDR3 has 16 amino acids. Unmatched junction bases numbered 6, after V lost 4 bases and J lost 3 bases. DNA for the CDR3: TGTGCCAGCAGTTCCGCTAGCGGGGGGTTTACAGATACGCAGTATTTT. This encodes CASSSASGGFTDTQYF.

This clonotype was seen many times. The chain joins TRBV20-1 to TRBJ1-2; D perhaps matches TRBD1 (5 bases). CDR1 is DFQATT and CDR2 is SNEGSKA in the germline V gene (reference sequence). CDR3 length: 12 residues. Trimming cost V 5 bases and J 5 bases, with 12 bases left between them. CDR3 DNA sequence: TGCAGTGCTTTCAGGGAGGAATATGGCTACACCTTC. This gives the protein CSAFREEYGYTF.

The gene calls are TRBV5-1 and TRBJ2-6; 7 bases map to TRBD2. The CDR3 has 17 residues. The trim removed 3 bases at V and 0 bases at J, leaving 6 bases unmatched. Germline V lookup: CDR1 SGHRS, CDR2 YFSETQ. In DNA, the CDR3 is TGCGCCAGCAGCTCGGGACGGGACTACTCTGGGGCCAACGTCCTGACTTTC. Protein sequence: CASSSGRDYSGANVLTF.

V usage is TRBV5-6 and J usage is TRBJ2-7; 10 bases match TRBD2. The CDR3 is 15 amino acids. Per the germline V gene, CDR1 is SGHDT and CDR2 is YYEEEE. J gave up 3 bases and V 5 bases, and 8 bases lay outside the gene matches. This CDR3 is CASRNGTSAFYEQYV. In DNA form, the CDR3 reads TGTGCCAGCAGGAACGGGACTAGCGCTTTCTACGAGCAGTACGTC.

This clonotype was observed at least ten times. The chain has TRBV6-5 and TRBJ1-2, with D perhaps matching TRBD1 (5 bases). The CDR3 contains 13 residues. Trimming removed 5 bases from V and 5 bases from J, with 12 bases in between. Germline CDR1 and CDR2: MNHEY and SVGAGI. DNA for the CDR3: TGTGCCAGCAGTCCGGGACCGTGGTATGGCTACACCTTC. Amino acids: CASSPGPWYGYTF.

This clonotype showed up many times. The chain couples TRBV5-1 to TRBJ1-4; 9 positions agree with TRBD1. There are 16 residues in the CDR3. J was trimmed by 6 bases and V by 4 bases; bases with no gene match: 10. In germline, CDR1 is SGHRS, CDR2 YFSETQ. The CDR3 DNA is TGCGCCAGCAGCCGCGAAATGGGACAGGGTTATGAAAAACTGTTTTTT. Protein: CASSREMGQGYEKLFF. Full variable domain (outside the CDR3, taken from reference TRBV5-1 and TRBJ1-4): KAGVTQTPRYLIKTRGQQVTLSCSPISGHRSVSWYQQTPGQGLQFLFEYFSETQRNKGNFPGRFSGRQFSNSRSEMNVSTLELGDSALYLCASSREMGQGYEKLFFGSGTQLSVL.

This rearrangement joins TRBV5-1 to TRBJ2-3; possibly TRBD1 for D (5 bases). Germline V gene data show CDR1 as SGHRS and CDR2 as YFSETQ. The length of the CDR3 is 17 residues. V was cut by 4 bases and J by 0 bases, with 18 bases left in between. The CDR3, as DNA: TGCGCCAGCAGCGCCGACCCGCAGGGATTTAGCACAGATACGCAGTATTTT. It codes for CASSADPQGFSTDTQYF.

Ten or more counts support this clonotype. The genes are TRBV20-1 and TRBJ2-2, with D perhaps TRBD1 (5 bases). CDR1 is DFQATT and CDR2 is SNEGSKA in the germline V gene (reference sequence). V was pared by 6 bases and J by 5 bases, with 13 bases between. This CDR3 comprises 13 residues. CDR3 DNA: TGCAGTGCCGGTCCCCCAGGGACCGGGGAGCTGTTTTTT. Residues: CSAGPPGTGELFF.

The table lists this clonotype with many counts. The V call is TRBV11-2, the J call TRBJ1-5; tentatively, D is TRBD1 (5 bases). V was shortened by 3 bases and J by 2 bases, with 14 bases between the two germline ends. Germline assignment: CDR1 SGHAT and CDR2 FQNNGV. The CDR3 has 16 residues. Written as DNA, the CDR3 is TGTGCCAGCAGCTTCTGTGGGGGGATGGGCAATCAGCCCCAGCATTTT. Residues: CASSFCGGMGNQPQHF.

This clonotype was recorded many times. This chain connects TRBV6-1 to TRBJ2-3; the D gene is possibly TRBD2 (6 bases). Germline assignment: CDR1 MNHNS and CDR2 SASEGT. V lost 4 bases, J lost 4 bases, and 15 bases lay in between. The CDR3 runs to 15 residues. CDR3 loop: CASSVDFSGADTQYF. The CDR3 coding sequence is TGTGCCAGCAGTGTAGACTTCTCGGGGGCAGATACGCAGTATTTT.

V and J are TRBV3-1 and TRBJ2-7; 7 nucleotides agree with TRBD2. The CDR3 sequence is 15 residues long. From germline, CDR1 is LGHDT and CDR2 YNNKEL (reference sequence). Losses at the gene ends were 4 bases for V and 2 bases for J; bases not matched to a gene: 8. CDR3 protein: CASSPRLAGPYEQYF. CDR3 in DNA: TGTGCCAGCAGCCCAAGACTAGCTGGGCCCTACGAGCAGTACTTC.

This clonotype has ten or more counts. The chain couples TRBV12-3 or TRBV12-4 to TRBJ2-7, with no clear D. V was shortened by 1 base and J by 6 bases, with 10 bases between the two germline ends. CDR3 length: 13 residues. The CDR3 DNA reads as TGTGCCAGCAGTTTAGGGGCCCTCGCCGAGCAGTACTTC. It is translated as CASSLGALAEQYF.

The table lists this clonotype with many counts. The gene calls are TRBV5-1 and TRBJ2-2; D unclear. CDR1 SGHRS and CDR2 YFSETQ come from the germline V gene. Trimming took 1 base from V and 0 from J, leaving 7 bases between them. CDR3 length: 15 amino acids. The CDR3 loop reads CASSLRQANTGELFF. CDR3 nucleotide sequence: TGCGCCAGCAGCTTGAGGCAGGCGAACACCGGGGAGCTGTTTTTT.

The chain recombines TRBV2 with TRBJ2-2, with D tentatively TRBD2 (5 bases). Trimming removed 4 bases from V and 6 bases from J, with 12 bases in between. The CDR3 extends over 14 amino acids. Germline loops: CDR1 SNHLY, CDR2 FYNNEI. Written as DNA, the CDR3 is TGTGCCAGCAGTGTCCGGGAAGAGGCCGGGGAGCTGTTTTTT. Residues: CASSVREEAGELFF.

The CDR3 protein is CASSLRPRLYGYTF. DNA for the CDR3: TGTGCCAGCAGTTTAAGGCCTCGGCTCTATGGCTACACCTTC. The chain uses TRBV27 and TRBJ1-2; D gene uncertain. Trimming stripped 2 bases from V and 4 bases from J, with 11 bases between. The germline V gene encodes CDR1 MNHEY and CDR2 SMNVEV (reference sequence). The CDR3 runs 14 residues.

The chain carries TRBV5-1 and TRBJ1-2; 7 bases fit TRBD1. Germline-derived CDR1 and CDR2 are SGHRS and YFSETQ. The CDR3 contains 15 residues. With 4 bases clipped from V and 3 bases from J, the junction kept 9 bases outside the gene matches. The chain's CDR3 is CASSTGQAADYGYTF. As DNA, the CDR3 is TGCGCCAGCAGCACTGGACAGGCGGCTGACTATGGCTACACCTTC.

This clonotype showed up just a few times. The rearrangement links TRBV14 to TRBJ2-7; unclear D gene. This CDR3 region has 11 residues. Germline V gene data show CDR1 as SGHDN and CDR2 as FVKESK. The V end was cut by 3 bases, the J end by 3 bases, with 3 bases between. In DNA form, the CDR3 reads TGTGCCAGCAGCCACTTCTACGAGCAGTACTTC. This codes for CASSHFYEQYF. Based on the CDR3 plus reference TRBV14 and TRBJ2-7, the full variable domain is EAGVTQFPSHSVIEKGQTVTLRCDPISGHDNLYWYRRVMGKEIKFLLHFVKESKQDESGMPNNRFLAERTGGTYSTLKVQPAELEDSGVYFCASSHFYEQYFGPGTRLTVT.

This clonotype was counted ten times or more. V usage is TRBV7-2 and J usage is TRBJ1-5, with D maybe TRBD1 (5 bases). Germline loops: CDR1 SGHTA, CDR2 FQGNSA. The V gene lost 1 base and the J gene lost 5 bases, with 6 bases spanning the gap. CDR3 length: 13 residues. The CDR3 loop reads CASSLVGDQPQHF. The CDR3 nucleotides are TGTGCCAGCAGCTTAGTGGGGGATCAGCCCCAGCATTTT.

The table lists this clonotype with a few counts. The rearrangement uses TRBV20-1 and TRBJ2-7; D is uncertain. From germline, CDR1 is DFQATT and CDR2 SNEGSKA (reference sequence). Trimming took off 7 bases at V and 6 bases at J, with 13 bases between the two ends. This CDR3 has 11 amino acids. The chain's CDR3 is CSVYSFGEQYF. DNA of the CDR3: TGCAGTGTATATTCTTTTGGCGAGCAGTACTTC.

This clonotype was picked up many times. V is TRBV5-1 and J is TRBJ1-1; no firm D call. CDR3 length: 12 amino acids. Per the germline V gene, CDR1 is SGHRS and CDR2 is YFSETQ. V lost 0 bases to trimming and J lost 6 bases, with 6 bases between them. The CDR3, as DNA: TGCGCCAGCAGCTTGGCCGGACCTGAAGCTTTCTTT. Residues: CASSLAGPEAFF.